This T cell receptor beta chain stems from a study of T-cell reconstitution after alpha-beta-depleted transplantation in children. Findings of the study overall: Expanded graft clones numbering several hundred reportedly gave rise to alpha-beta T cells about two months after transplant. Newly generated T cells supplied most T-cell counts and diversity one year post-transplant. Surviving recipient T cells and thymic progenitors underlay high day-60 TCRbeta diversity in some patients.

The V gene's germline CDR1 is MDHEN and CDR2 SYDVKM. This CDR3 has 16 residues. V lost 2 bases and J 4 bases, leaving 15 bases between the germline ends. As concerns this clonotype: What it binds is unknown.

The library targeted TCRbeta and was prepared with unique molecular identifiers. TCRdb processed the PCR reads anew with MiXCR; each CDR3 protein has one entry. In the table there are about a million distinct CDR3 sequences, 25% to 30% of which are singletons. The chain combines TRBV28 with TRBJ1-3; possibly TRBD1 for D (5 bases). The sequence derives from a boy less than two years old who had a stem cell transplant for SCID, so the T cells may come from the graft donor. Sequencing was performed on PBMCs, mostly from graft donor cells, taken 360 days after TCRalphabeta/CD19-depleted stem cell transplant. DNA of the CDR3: TGTGCCAGCAGTTTAGGTGTCCAGGGTACAGGAAACACCATATATTTT. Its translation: CASSLGVQGTGNTIYF.